The entry below describes one T cell receptor beta chain. What it binds is not known. This sample is part of a study of beta chain features in type 1 diabetes. Findings of the study overall: The analysis here could not establish whether HLA type shapes TCRB rearrangement. Type 1 diabetes patients had fewer VDJ junction insertions and more deletions. For patients, the naive, central memory and Treg TCRB repertoires appeared more alike than for healthy donors.

Reverse transcribing all isolated RNA meant expressed TCRB transcripts were sequenced. Produced via immunoSEQ multiplex PCR; TCRdb's table is partial and in-frame only. Of about 210,000 clones detected, 9.5% to 13% appear once; the ten largest clones hold 1% to 1.5%. V shed 6 bases and J shed 4 bases, with 12 bases lying between them. Germline assignment: CDR1 SNHLY and CDR2 FYNNEI. This CDR3 region has 13 residues. The sample was central memory CD4+ T cells from blood. This chain uses TRBV2 with TRBJ1-2; tentative D call: TRBD1 (6 bases). This receptor was taken from a man aged 18 to 30 in good health. CDR3 in amino acids: CASRLQGGYGYTF. The DNA of the CDR3 is TGTGCCAGCAGATTACAGGGAGGCTATGGCTACACCTTC.